These 25 T cell receptor beta chains were all obtained from the same sample, sequenced in a study of shared T cell receptors in the human thymus. Method: immunoSEQ multiplex PCR; TCRdb's copy keeps in-frame clones and lacks some. There are roughly 700,000 clones in the sample; around 89% occur only once, and roughly 0.0097% lies in the top ten. This sample was shared with a second study, whose subject was human thymus T cells.

Sequenced material: thymocytes. The receptors were sampled from a boy less than two years old with a congenital heart defect.

This chain joins TRBV4-1 and TRBJ1-1; D may be TRBD1 (6 bases). V lost 0 bases and J 0 bases, leaving 23 bases between the germline ends. In germline, CDR1 is MGHRA, CDR2 YSYEKL. This CDR3 region has 20 residues. Written as DNA, the CDR3 is TGCGCCAGCAGCCAAGATCCGCCCCCCCATTTACAGGGATTGAACACTGAAGCTTTCTTT. It codes for CASSQDPPPHLQGLNTEAFF.

The chain recombines TRBV5-6 with TRBJ2-3, with 9 bases matching TRBD2. This CDR3 comprises 15 residues. V shed 2 bases, J shed 1 base, and the junction held 2 bases outside the gene matches. Germline CDR1 SGHDT, CDR2 YYEEEE. The CDR3 is CASSFRLAGTDTQYF. The CDR3 nucleotides are TGTGCCAGCAGCTTTCGACTAGCGGGCACAGATACGCAGTATTTT.

The J gene is TRBJ2-7, the V gene TRBV7-6; 11 nucleotides agree with TRBD2. The CDR3 sequence is 15 residues long. J lost 5 bases, V lost 5 bases, and 8 bases had no gene match. Germline values: CDR1 SGHVS, CDR2 FNYEAQ. This CDR3 reads CASSPVAGGRHEQYF. The CDR3 bases are TGTGCCAGCAGCCCAGTAGCGGGAGGGCGCCACGAGCAGTACTTC. The full variable domain, completed using reference TRBV7-6 and TRBJ2-7, is GAGVSQSPRYKVTKRGQDVALRCDPISGHVSLYWYRQALGQGPEFLTYFNYEAQQDKSGLPNDRFSAERPEGSISTLTIQRTEQRDSAMYRCASSPVAGGRHEQYFGPGTRLTVT.

V is TRBV19 and J is TRBJ2-1, with D perhaps matching TRBD2 (6 bases). CDR1 is LNHDA and CDR2 is SQIVND in the germline V gene (reference sequence). This CDR3 has 16 residues. Deletions cut 2 bases from V and 8 bases from J, with 19 bases between. CDR3 nucleotide sequence: TGTGCCAGTAGTATATTAGCGGAGCCCTTCGGGTATGAGCAGTTCTTC. Translation gives CASSILAEPFGYEQFF.

The chain has TRBV2 and TRBJ1-1; TRBD1 is a possible D gene (6 bases). Looked up from germline, CDR1 is SNHLY and CDR2 is FYNNEI. This CDR3 is built from 13 residues. Trimming cost V 7 bases and J 9 bases, with 18 bases left between them. CDR3 region: CASTTGGLLQAFF. In nucleotides, the CDR3 is TGTGCCAGCACGACAGGCGGCCTCCTTCAAGCTTTCTTT.

The J gene is TRBJ2-3, the V gene TRBV30; TRBD2 agrees at 8 bases. The CDR3 runs to 14 residues. The V gene end was trimmed by 5 bases and the J gene end by 0 bases; junction bases not matched to a gene: 4. Germline V gene lookup returns CDR1 GTSNPN and CDR2 SVGIG (reference sequence). The CDR3 protein is CAWRGGNSTDTQYF. As DNA, the CDR3 is TGTGCCTGGCGGGGGGGAAATAGCACAGATACGCAGTATTTT.

J is TRBJ1-1 and V is TRBV5-1; weak D call: TRBD1 (5 bases). Trimming stripped 6 bases from V and 3 bases from J, with 12 bases between. Germline CDR1 and CDR2: SGHRS and YFSETQ. This CDR3 spans 13 amino acids. The CDR3 loop reads CASKVSGHTEAFF. The CDR3 DNA is TGCGCCAGCAAGGTTTCAGGGCACACTGAAGCTTTCTTT.

This clone has only one observation. At one boundary the junction diverges from the germline segment, which might be a read error. This chain joins TRBV7-2 and TRBJ2-1, with 7 positions matching TRBD2. CDR1 SGHTA and CDR2 FQGNSA come from the germline V gene. This CDR3 region has 12 residues. The CDR3 DNA is TGTGCCAGCAGCTTAGCTAGCGGGCACAAGCTCTTC. Encoded protein: CASSLASGHKLF.

CDR3 sequence reads: CASSNQRESYEQYF. Here the CDR3 DNA reads TGTGCCAGCAGTAACCAGCGGGAATCCTACGAGCAGTACTTC. The chain uses TRBV27 and TRBJ2-7; 7 nucleotides agree with TRBD2. The V segment lost 5 bases and the J segment 1 base; nucleotides outside the gene matches: 5. This CDR3 is 14 amino acids long. Germline V gene sequence: CDR1 MNHEY, CDR2 SMNVEV (reference sequence).

The chain joins TRBV6-1 to TRBJ2-2; D may be TRBD1 (6 bases). Per germline, CDR1 MNHNS and CDR2 SASEGT. CDR3 length: 14 amino acids. The V end was cut by 3 bases, the J end by 7 bases, with 12 bases between. The DNA of the CDR3 is TGTGCCAGCAGTGACTGCAGGGGCGGCGGGGAGCTGTTTTTT. It is translated as CASSDCRGGGELFF.

In this sample, this clone turned up a few times. This sequence joins TRBV5-4 and TRBJ2-7; D is possibly TRBD2 (5 bases). V was pared by 0 bases and J by 2 bases, with 15 bases between. Germline loops: CDR1 SGHNT, CDR2 YYREEE (reference sequence). CDR3 size: 16 residues. The CDR3 sequence is CASSLVPPTTAYEQYF. For the CDR3, the DNA is TGTGCCAGCAGCTTGGTTCCTCCGACTACTGCCTACGAGCAGTACTTC.

The chain employs TRBV4-1 and TRBJ2-1, with D unresolved. Germline CDR1 and CDR2: MGHRA and YSYEKL. CDR3 size: 19 residues. Trimming took off 0 bases at V and 0 bases at J, with 18 bases between the two ends. CDR3 in amino acids: CASSQDPNSRPSSYNEQFF. Written as DNA, the CDR3 is TGCGCCAGCAGCCAAGATCCCAACTCCCGCCCGAGCTCCTACAATGAGCAGTTCTTC.

The rearrangement links TRBV25-1 to TRBJ1-1; D unclear. The germline CDR1 and CDR2 sequences are MGHDK and SYGVNS. This CDR3 has 15 amino acids. Trimming pared 1 base from V and 1 base from J, leaving 10 bases between. The CDR3 DNA reads as TGTGCCAGCAGTGAATGTGGACGGGAGAACACTGAAGCTTTCTTT. This encodes CASSECGRENTEAFF.

The chain carries TRBV5-1 and TRBJ2-3; 14 bases map to TRBD2. V lost 0 bases to trimming and J lost 1 base; unmatched junction nucleotides: 4. Germline V gives CDR1 SGHRS, CDR2 YFSETQ. This CDR3 region has 18 residues. For the CDR3, the DNA is TGCGCCAGCAGCTTGGGACTAGCGGGAGGGAGCGGCACAGATACGCAGTATTTT. Translating it yields CASSLGLAGGSGTDTQYF.

The rearrangement uses TRBV5-1 and TRBJ2-3; 7 bases fit TRBD2. V lost 0 bases and J lost 3; bases outside the gene matches: 4. Per the germline V gene, CDR1 is SGHRS and CDR2 is YFSETQ. The CDR3 is 15 residues long. Here the CDR3 reads CASSLGREKTDTQYF. CDR3 DNA sequence: TGCGCCAGCAGCTTGGGGCGGGAGAAGACAGATACGCAGTATTTT.

The chain uses TRBV6-5 and TRBJ2-7, with D possibly being TRBD2 (6 bases). This CDR3 region has 14 residues. Germline V gene sequence: CDR1 MNHEY, CDR2 SVGAGI. Trimming took off 2 bases at V and 5 bases at J, with 13 bases between the two ends. CDR3 in DNA: TGTGCCAGCAGTTACGCTGAGGAGGGAGACGAGCAGTACTTC. Encoded protein: CASSYAEEGDEQYF.

This chain's CDR3 is CASSLVREEFF. CDR3 coding DNA: TGTGCCAGCAGCTTAGTCCGGGAGGAGTTCTTC. The rearrangement links TRBV11-2 to TRBJ2-1, with TRBD2 identical over 7 bases. Germline CDR1 and CDR2: SGHAT and FQNNGV. Germline trimming cut 1 base from V and 14 bases from J; bases unmatched to any gene: 2. There are 11 residues in the CDR3. The variable domain in full, completed from reference TRBV11-2 and TRBJ2-1, reads EAGVAQSPRYKIIEKRQSVAFWCNPISGHATLYWYQQILGQGPKLLIQFQNNGVVDDSQLPKDRFSAERLKGVDSTLKIQPAKLEDSAVYLCASSLVREEFFGPGTRLTVL.

The CDR3 coding sequence is TGTGCCATCAGTGAGCGGGCGGCTAGCGGAACCTACGAGCAGTACTTC. It is translated as CAISERAASGTYEQYF. The chain links TRBV10-3 to TRBJ2-7, with 7 bases matching TRBD2. The J segment lost 2 bases and the V segment lost 2 bases, leaving 9 bases of the junction unmatched. Germline CDR1 reads ENHRY; CDR2 reads SYGVKD. This CDR3 is 16 amino acids long.

A single count supports this clone. The chain joins TRBV25-1 to TRBJ1-4; D is ambiguous. V lost 7 bases, J lost 4 bases, and 10 bases lay in between. The CDR3 is 13 residues long. Germline V gene lookup returns CDR1 MGHDK and CDR2 SYGVNS. The CDR3 region has the DNA TGTGCCAGCAAGCCAAACCATAATGAAAAACTGTTTTTT. This sequence encodes CASKPNHNEKLFF.

The V call is TRBV21-1, the J call TRBJ2-3; the listed D gene, TRBD1, was not tested against the DNA. TRBV21-1 corresponds to a pseudogene. This CDR3 contains 13 residues. The CDR3 DNA reads TGTGCCAGCTTCGGGACACGCACAGATACGCAGTATTTT. It is translated as CASFGTRTDTQYF.

The V and J genes are TRBV28 and TRBJ2-1, with 8 bases lining up with TRBD1. Trimming removed 4 bases from V and 3 bases from J; junction bases left unmatched: 5. Germline loops: CDR1 MDHEN, CDR2 SYDVKM. CDR3 length equals 15 residues. The CDR3 DNA reads TGTGCCAGCAGTTCTCGGACAGGGAACTACAATGAGCAGTTCTTC. This encodes CASSSRTGNYNEQFF.

The chain employs TRBV25-1 and TRBJ2-5, with D uncertain. The germline V gene encodes CDR1 MGHDK and CDR2 SYGVNS. CDR3 length: 12 residues. V was pared by 4 bases and J by 3 bases, with 6 bases between. The CDR3 nucleotides are TGTGCCAGCAGTGGTAGAGAAGAGACCCAGTACTTC. This sequence encodes CASSGREETQYF.

V and J are TRBV4-2 and TRBJ2-7; TRBD2 agrees at 7 bases. Germline assignment: CDR1 LGHNA and CDR2 YNFKEQ. With 4 bases clipped from V and 0 bases from J, the junction kept 3 bases outside the gene matches. The CDR3 has 14 residues. The CDR3 DNA is TGTGCCAGCAGCCCGGGCGGGAGCTCCTACGAGCAGTACTTC. Its translation is CASSPGGSSYEQYF.

The chain combines TRBV6-5 with TRBJ1-5, with a tentative D call TRBD1 (6 bases). V was shortened by 5 bases and J by 6 bases, with 14 bases between the two germline ends. The germline CDR1 and CDR2 sequences are MNHEY and SVGAGI. The CDR3 spans 14 residues. The CDR3 DNA is TGTGCCAGCAGTGACCGACAGGCATCTCAGCCCCAGCATTTT. Encoded protein: CASSDRQASQPQHF.

The CDR3 DNA follows: TGTGCCAGCAGCCCGGGACAGCACAATCTCTCTGCCGAGCAGTACTTC. Translation gives CASSPGQHNLSAEQYF. The V gene is TRBV14, the J gene TRBJ2-7; the match to TRBD1 covers 7 bases. V was clipped by 4 bases and J by 6 bases; unmatched bases: 15. The length of the CDR3 is 16 residues. Germline V gene data show CDR1 as SGHDN and CDR2 as FVKESK.